This T cell receptor beta chain comes out of a study of blood T cell repertoires in COVID-19. About the research overall: Samples of COVID-19 (acute and convalescent) were obtained from the United States, Italy and Spain. PBMCs, B-cell-depleted T cells, or T cells provided the cDNA or gDNA that made up the material.

Source study methods: Nucleated cell counts were estimated from reference gene primer amplification. The repertoire was sequenced with immunoSEQ multiplex PCR; TCRdb's copy has only in-frame clones and lacks some. D and trimming come from the DNA, and the V and J calls and clone size come from that table. The data hold hundreds of thousands of clones, with 90% to 95% observed a single time. The receptor was isolated from a woman aged 18-29 years who had recovered from COVID-19. Sequencing input: peripheral blood.

Here the CDR3 DNA reads TGTGCCAGCACTCGGGCAAAAGCTAACTATGGCTACACCTTC. The encoded protein is CASTRAKANYGYTF. The rearrangement links TRBV6-6 to TRBJ1-2, with no clear D. V lost 7 bases, J lost 0 bases, and 12 bases lay in between. This CDR3 is built from 14 residues. Germline-derived CDR1 and CDR2 are MNHNY and SVGAGI (reference sequence).